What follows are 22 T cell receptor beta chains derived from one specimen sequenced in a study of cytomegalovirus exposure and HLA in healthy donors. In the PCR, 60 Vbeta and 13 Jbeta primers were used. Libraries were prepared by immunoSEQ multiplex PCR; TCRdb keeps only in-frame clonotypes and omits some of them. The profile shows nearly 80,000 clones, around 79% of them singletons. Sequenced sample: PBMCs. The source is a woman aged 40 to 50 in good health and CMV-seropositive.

In nucleotides, the CDR3 is TGTGCCAGCAGTGAATATAGGACAGGGAGTAATGAAAAACTGTTTTTT. It encodes CASSEYRTGSNEKLFF. The J gene is TRBJ1-4, the V gene TRBV6-1; 8 bases match TRBD1. The CDR3 is 16 amino acids. The V gene end was trimmed by 2 bases and the J gene end by 4 bases; junction bases not matched to a gene: 6. Per the germline V gene, CDR1 is MNHNS and CDR2 is SASEGT.

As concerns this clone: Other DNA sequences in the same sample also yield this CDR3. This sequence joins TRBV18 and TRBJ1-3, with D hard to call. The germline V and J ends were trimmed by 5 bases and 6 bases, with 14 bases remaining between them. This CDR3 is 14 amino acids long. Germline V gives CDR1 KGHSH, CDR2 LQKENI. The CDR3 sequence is CASSTGRSPNTIYF. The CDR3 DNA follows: TGTGCCAGCTCAACGGGGAGATCGCCAAACACCATATATTTT. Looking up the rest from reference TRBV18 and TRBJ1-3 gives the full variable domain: NAGVMQNPRHLVRRRGQEARLRCSPMKGHSHVYWYRQLPEEGLKFMVYLQKENIIDESGMPKERFSAEFPKEGPSILRIQQVVRGDSAAYFCASSTGRSPNTIYFGEGSWLTVV.

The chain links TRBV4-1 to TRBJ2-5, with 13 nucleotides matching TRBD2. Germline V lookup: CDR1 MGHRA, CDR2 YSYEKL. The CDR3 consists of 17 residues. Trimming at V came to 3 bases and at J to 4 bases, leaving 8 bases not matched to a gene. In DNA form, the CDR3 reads TGCGCCAGCAGCCATCCCACTAGCGGGAGGGCCGGAGAGACCCAGTACTTC. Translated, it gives CASSHPTSGRAGETQYF.

The CDR3 DNA sequence: TGTGCCAGCAGAAATCAGGGGTACGGGGAGCTGTTTTTT. It specifies CASRNQGYGELFF. The chain joins TRBV7-9 to TRBJ2-2, with D possibly TRBD1 on 6 matching bases. Germline CDR1 SEHNR, CDR2 FQNEAQ (reference sequence). The CDR3 extends over 13 amino acids. Deletions cut 6 bases from V and 7 bases from J, with 12 bases between.

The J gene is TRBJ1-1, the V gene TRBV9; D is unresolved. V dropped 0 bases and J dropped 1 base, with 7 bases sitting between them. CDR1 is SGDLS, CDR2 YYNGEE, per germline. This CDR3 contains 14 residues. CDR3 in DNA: TGTGCCAGCAGCGTAGGGCAGGCGAACACTGAAGCTTTCTTT. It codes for CASSVGQANTEAFF.

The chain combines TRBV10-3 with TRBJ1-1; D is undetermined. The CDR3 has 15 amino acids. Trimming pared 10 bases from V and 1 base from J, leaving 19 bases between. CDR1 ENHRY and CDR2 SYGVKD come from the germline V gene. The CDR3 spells CATSPGEAANTEAFF. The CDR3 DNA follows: TGTGCCACCTCCCCCGGCGAGGCGGCGAACACTGAAGCTTTCTTT.

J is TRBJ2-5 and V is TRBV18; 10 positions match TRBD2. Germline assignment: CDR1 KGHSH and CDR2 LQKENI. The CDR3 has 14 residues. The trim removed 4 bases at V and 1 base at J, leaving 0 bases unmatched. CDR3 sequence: CASSLAGGQETQYF. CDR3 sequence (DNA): TGTGCCAGCTCACTAGCGGGGGGCCAAGAGACCCAGTACTTC.

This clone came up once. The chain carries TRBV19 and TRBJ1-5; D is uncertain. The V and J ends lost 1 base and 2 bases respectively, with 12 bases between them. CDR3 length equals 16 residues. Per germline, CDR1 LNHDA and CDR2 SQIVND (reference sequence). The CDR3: CASSIGAGRGNQPQHF. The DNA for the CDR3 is TGTGCCAGTAGTATAGGCGCGGGGAGAGGCAATCAGCCCCAGCATTTT. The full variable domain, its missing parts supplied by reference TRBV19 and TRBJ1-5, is DGGITQSPKYLFRKEGQNVTLSCEQNLNHDAMYWYRQDPGQGLRLIYYSQIVNDFQKGDIAEGYSVSREKKESFPLTVTSAQKNPTAFYLCASSIGAGRGNQPQHFGDGTRLSIL.

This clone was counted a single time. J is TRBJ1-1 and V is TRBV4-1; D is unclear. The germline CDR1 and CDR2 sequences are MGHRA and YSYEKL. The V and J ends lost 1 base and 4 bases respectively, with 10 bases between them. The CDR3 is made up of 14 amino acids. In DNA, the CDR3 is TGCGCCAGCAGCCAAGCTATCCGTCTCACTGAAGCTTTCTTT. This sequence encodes CASSQAIRLTEAFF.

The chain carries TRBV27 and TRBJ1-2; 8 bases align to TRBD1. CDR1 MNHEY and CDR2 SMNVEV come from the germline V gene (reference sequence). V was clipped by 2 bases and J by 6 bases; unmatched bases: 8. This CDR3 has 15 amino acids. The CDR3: CASSLGQGNSDGYTF. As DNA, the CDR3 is TGTGCCAGCAGTTTAGGACAGGGAAACTCGGATGGCTACACCTTC.

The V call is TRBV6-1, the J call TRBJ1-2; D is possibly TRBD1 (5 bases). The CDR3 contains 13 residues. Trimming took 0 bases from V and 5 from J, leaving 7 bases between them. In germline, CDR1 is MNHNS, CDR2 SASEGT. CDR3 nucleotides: TGTGCCAGCAGTGAAGCCGGGGGGTATGGCTACACCTTC. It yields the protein CASSEAGGYGYTF.

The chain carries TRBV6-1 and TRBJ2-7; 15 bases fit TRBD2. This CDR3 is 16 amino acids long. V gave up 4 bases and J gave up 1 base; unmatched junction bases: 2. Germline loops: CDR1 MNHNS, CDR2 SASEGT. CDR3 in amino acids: CASSGGLAGGSYEQYF. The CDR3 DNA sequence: TGTGCCAGCAGTGGCGGACTAGCGGGAGGGTCCTACGAGCAGTACTTC.

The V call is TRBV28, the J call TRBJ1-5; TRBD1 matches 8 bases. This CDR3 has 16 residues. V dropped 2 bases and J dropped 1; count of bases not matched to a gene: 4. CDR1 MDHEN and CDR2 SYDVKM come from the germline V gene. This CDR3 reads CASSLRGQGSNQPQHF. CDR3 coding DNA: TGTGCCAGCAGTTTACGCGGACAGGGAAGCAATCAGCCCCAGCATTTT.

The DNA for the CDR3 is TGTGCCAGCAGCCTCAGCTCCTATAATTCACCCCTCCACTTT. Translation: CASSLSSYNSPLHF. The chain couples TRBV4-2 to TRBJ1-6; D is undetermined. V lost 4 bases and J lost 0, with 4 bases in between. CDR1 is LGHNA, CDR2 YNFKEQ, per germline. The CDR3 is 14 residues long.

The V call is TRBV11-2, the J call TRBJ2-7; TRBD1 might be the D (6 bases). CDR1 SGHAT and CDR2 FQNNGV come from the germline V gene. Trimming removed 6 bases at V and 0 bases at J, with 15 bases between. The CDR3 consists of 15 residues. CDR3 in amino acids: CASRDTADSSYEQYF. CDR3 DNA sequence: TGTGCCAGCAGAGACACTGCGGACAGCTCCTACGAGCAGTACTTC. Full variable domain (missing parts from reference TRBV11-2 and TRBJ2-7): EAGVAQSPRYKIIEKRQSVAFWCNPISGHATLYWYQQILGQGPKLLIQFQNNGVVDDSQLPKDRFSAERLKGVDSTLKIQPAKLEDSAVYLCASRDTADSSYEQYFGPGTRLTVT.

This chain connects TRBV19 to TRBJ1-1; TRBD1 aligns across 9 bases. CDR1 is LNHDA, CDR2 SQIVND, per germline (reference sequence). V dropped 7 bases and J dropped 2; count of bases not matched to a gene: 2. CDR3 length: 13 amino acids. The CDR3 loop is CASKGQGNTEAFF. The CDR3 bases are TGTGCCAGTAAGGGACAGGGAAACACTGAAGCTTTCTTT.

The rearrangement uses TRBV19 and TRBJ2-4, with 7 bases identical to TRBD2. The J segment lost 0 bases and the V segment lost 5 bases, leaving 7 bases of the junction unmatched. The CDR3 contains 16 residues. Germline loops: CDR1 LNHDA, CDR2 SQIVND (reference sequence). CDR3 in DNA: TGTGCCAGTAGTCTTGCTAGCGGATTAGCCAAAAACATTCAGTACTTC. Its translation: CASSLASGLAKNIQYF. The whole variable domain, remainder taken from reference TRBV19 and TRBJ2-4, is DGGITQSPKYLFRKEGQNVTLSCEQNLNHDAMYWYRQDPGQGLRLIYYSQIVNDFQKGDIAEGYSVSREKKESFPLTVTSAQKNPTAFYLCASSLASGLAKNIQYFGAGTRLSVL.

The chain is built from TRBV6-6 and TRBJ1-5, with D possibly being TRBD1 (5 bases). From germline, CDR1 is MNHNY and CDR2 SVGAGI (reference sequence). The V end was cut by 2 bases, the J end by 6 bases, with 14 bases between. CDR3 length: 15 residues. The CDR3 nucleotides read TGTGCCAGCAGTTACAGGGGATCAAGGGGTCAGCCCCAGCATTTT. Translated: CASSYRGSRGQPQHF.

CDR3 protein: CASRLLLAGGKETQYF. In DNA form, the CDR3 reads TGCGCCAGCAGGCTACTTCTAGCGGGAGGGAAAGAGACCCAGTACTTC. The J gene is TRBJ2-5, the V gene TRBV10-1, with 12 nucleotides matching TRBD2. This CDR3 has 16 amino acids. Losses at the gene ends were 6 bases for V and 3 bases for J; bases not matched to a gene: 8. From germline, CDR1 is WNHNN and CDR2 SYGVQD (reference sequence).

CDR3 protein: CASSLATGVFYEQYF. The CDR3 nucleotides are TGTGCCAGCAGCTTAGCGACAGGGGTCTTCTACGAGCAGTACTTC. V and J are TRBV7-6 and TRBJ2-7, with 8 positions matching TRBD1. CDR1 and CDR2 (germline): SGHVS, FNYEAQ. Trimming at V came to 0 bases and at J to 3 bases, leaving 4 bases not matched to a gene. The CDR3 is made up of 15 amino acids.

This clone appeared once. The chain's CDR3 is CDENTKCYEQYF. In nucleotides, the CDR3 is TGTGACGAAAATACAAAGTGCTACGAGCAGTACTTC. The chain recombines TRBV19 with TRBJ2-7; D is uncertain. CDR1 and CDR2 from the germline V gene are LNHDA and SQIVND (reference sequence). CDR3 size: 12 residues.

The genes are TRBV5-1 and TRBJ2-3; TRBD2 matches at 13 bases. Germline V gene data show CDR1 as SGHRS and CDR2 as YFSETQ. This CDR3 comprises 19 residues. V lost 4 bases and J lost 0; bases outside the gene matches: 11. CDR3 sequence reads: CASSLGLAGATPSTDTQYF. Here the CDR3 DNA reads TGCGCCAGCAGCCTTGGACTAGCGGGAGCCACCCCTAGCACAGATACGCAGTATTTT.